This T cell receptor (beta chain) was identified in a study of OX40 agonist ivuxolimab in advanced cancers. The CDR3 extends over 17 amino acids. Germline V gene sequence: CDR1 ENHRY, CDR2 SYGVKD. With 4 bases removed from V and 3 bases from J, the gap between germline ends came to 22 bases. Profiled with immunoSEQ multiplex PCR; TCRdb holds only in-frame clones, not every one. The table lists 68,000 or so clones, around four fifths of them singletons. As regards this clone: Its target is unknown.

Overall study results and limits: Some of the nonresponding patients also showed low levels of normalized T-cell clonal expansion.

The TCR originated in an adult with an advanced solid tumor such as melanoma, head and neck, liver or kidney cancer. Source: CD4+ or CD8+ T cells sorted from blood, taken in a trial of the OX40 agonist ivuxolimab. This chain links TRBV10-3 with TRBJ2-7; TRBD1 is a possible D gene (6 bases). The DNA of the CDR3 is TGTGCCATCAGTGTTAAAGGGACGAGGGGGAAGGGCTACGAGCAGTACTTC. This translates into CAISVKGTRGKGYEQYF.